These 5 T cell receptor beta chains came from one sample sequenced in a study of OX40 agonist ivuxolimab in advanced cancers. The data were produced by immunoSEQ multiplex PCR, yet TCRdb's version contains in-frame clones alone and is incomplete. Of over 150,000 clones listed, approximately 94% are singletons. Sequencing was performed on CD4+ or CD8+ T cells sorted from blood, taken in a trial of the OX40 agonist ivuxolimab. Source of these receptors: an adult with an advanced solid tumor such as melanoma, head and neck, liver or kidney cancer.

The chain combines TRBV4-1 with TRBJ2-7; D is possibly TRBD1 or TRBD2 (6 bases each). Trimming shortened V by 1 base and J by 5 bases, and 12 bases separated the two germline ends. CDR3 length: 14 amino acids. Germline V gene data show CDR1 as MGHRA and CDR2 as YSYEKL. The CDR3 bases are TGCGCCAGCAGCCAAGGAGACAGGACTAACGAGCAGTACTTC. This encodes CASSQGDRTNEQYF.

The CDR3 bases are TGTGCCAGCAGTTTACCCCCCAGGACTAGCGGATCTTACAATGAGCAGTTCTTC. Its protein product is CASSLPPRTSGSYNEQFF. The chain has TRBV28 and TRBJ2-1; 10 bases agree with TRBD2. Per the germline V gene, CDR1 is MDHEN and CDR2 is SYDVKM. The CDR3 consists of 18 residues. Germline trimming cut 2 bases from V and 4 bases from J; bases unmatched to any gene: 11.

The chain employs TRBV7-2 and TRBJ1-2; no clear D. Trimming cost V 5 bases and J 4 bases, with 8 bases left between them. Per the germline V gene, CDR1 is SGHTA and CDR2 is FQGNSA. This CDR3 contains 12 residues. DNA for the CDR3: TGTGCCAGCAGCCCTACCGGCTATGGCTACACCTTC. Its translation: CASSPTGYGYTF.

The DNA of the CDR3 is TGTGCCAGCAGCCCAGACAGGGGACTGGAAAAACTGTTTTTT. This codes for CASSPDRGLEKLFF. The J gene is TRBJ1-4, the V gene TRBV6-5; 8 bases match TRBD1. This CDR3 has 14 amino acids. Trimming cost V 6 bases and J 8 bases; bases outside gene matches: 8. Per the germline V gene, CDR1 is MNHEY and CDR2 is SVGAGI.

The rearrangement joins TRBV30 to TRBJ2-5; 8 bases align to TRBD2. Germline loops: CDR1 GTSNPN, CDR2 SVGIG (reference sequence). V was pared by 0 bases and J by 7 bases, with 4 bases of the junction left unmatched. CDR3 length: 13 residues. The CDR3 bases are TGTGCCTGGAGTGTTCGGGGGGGCGGGACCCAGTACTTC. Protein: CAWSVRGGGTQYF.